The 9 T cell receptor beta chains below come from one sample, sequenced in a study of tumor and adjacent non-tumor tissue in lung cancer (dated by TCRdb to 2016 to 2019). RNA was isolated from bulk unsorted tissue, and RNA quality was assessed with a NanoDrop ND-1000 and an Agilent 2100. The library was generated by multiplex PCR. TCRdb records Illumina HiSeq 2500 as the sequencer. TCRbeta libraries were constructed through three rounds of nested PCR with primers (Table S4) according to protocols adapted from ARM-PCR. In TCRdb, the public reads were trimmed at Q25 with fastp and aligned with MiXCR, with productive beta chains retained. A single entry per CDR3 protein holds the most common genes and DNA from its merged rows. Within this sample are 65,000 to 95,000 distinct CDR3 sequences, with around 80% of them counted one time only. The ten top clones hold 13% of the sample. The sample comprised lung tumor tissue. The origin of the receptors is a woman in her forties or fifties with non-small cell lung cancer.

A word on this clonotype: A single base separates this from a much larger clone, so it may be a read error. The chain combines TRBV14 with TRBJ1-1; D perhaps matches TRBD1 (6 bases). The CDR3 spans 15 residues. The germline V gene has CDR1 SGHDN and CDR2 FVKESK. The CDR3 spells CASYIQGSKNTEAVF. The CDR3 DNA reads TGTGCCAGCTACATACAGGGTAGTAAGAACACTGAAGCTGTCTTT.

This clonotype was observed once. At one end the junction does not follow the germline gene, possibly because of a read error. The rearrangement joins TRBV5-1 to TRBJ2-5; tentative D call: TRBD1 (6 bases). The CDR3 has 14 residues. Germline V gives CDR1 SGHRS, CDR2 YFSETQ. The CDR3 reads CAISLWTEEETQYF. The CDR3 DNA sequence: TGCGCCATCAGCTTGTGGACAGAGGAAGAGACCCAGTACTTC.

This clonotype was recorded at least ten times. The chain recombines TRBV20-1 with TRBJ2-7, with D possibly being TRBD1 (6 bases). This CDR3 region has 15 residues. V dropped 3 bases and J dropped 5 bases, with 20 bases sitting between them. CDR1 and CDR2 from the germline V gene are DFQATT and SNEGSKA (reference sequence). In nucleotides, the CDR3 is TGCAGTGCTAGCCTCCCAACAGGGTTTCGGCACGAGCAGTACTTC. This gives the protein CSASLPTGFRHEQYF.

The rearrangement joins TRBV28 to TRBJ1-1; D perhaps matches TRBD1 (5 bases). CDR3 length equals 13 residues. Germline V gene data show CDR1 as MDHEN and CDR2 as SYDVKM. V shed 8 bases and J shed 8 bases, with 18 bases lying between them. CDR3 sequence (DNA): TGTGCCAGCCTCAGCACCGGGGCAGGGGAAGCTTTCTTT. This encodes CASLSTGAGEAFF.

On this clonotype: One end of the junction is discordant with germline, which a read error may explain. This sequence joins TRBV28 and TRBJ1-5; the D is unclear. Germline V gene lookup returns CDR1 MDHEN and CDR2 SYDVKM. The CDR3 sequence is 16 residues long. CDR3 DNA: TGTGCTAGCAGTTTGGTAGAGGCAGGTAGCAATCAGCCCCAGCATTTT. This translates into CASSLVEAGSNQPQHF. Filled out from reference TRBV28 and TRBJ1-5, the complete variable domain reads DVKVTQSSRYLVKRTGEKVFLECVQDMDHENMFWYRQDPGLGLRLIYFSYDVKMKEKGDIPEGYSVSREKKERFSLILESASTNQTSMYLCASSLVEAGSNQPQHFGDGTRLSIL.

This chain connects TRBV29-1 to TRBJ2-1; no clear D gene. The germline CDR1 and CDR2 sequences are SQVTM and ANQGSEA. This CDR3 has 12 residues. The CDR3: CRVLCSYNEQFF. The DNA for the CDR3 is TGCAGGGTTCTATGTTCCTACAATGAGCAGTTCTTC.

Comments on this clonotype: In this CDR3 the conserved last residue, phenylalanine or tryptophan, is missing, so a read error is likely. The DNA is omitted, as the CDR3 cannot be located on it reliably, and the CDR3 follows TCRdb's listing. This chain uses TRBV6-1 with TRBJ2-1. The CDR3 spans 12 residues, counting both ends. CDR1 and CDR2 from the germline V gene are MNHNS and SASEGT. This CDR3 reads CASSFTYHERFL.

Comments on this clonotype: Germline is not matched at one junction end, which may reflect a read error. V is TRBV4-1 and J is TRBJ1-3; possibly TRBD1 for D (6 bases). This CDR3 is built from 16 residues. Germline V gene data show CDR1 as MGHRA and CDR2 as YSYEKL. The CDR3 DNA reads TGCGCCAGCAGCCAAAGGGGGGGTACCCCTGCAAACATCATATATTTT. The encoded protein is CASSQRGGTPANIIYF.

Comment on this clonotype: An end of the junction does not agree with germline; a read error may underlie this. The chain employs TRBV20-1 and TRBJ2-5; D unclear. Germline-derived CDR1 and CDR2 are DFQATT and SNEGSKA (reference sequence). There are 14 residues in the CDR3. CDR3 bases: TGTAGAGCTCCGAACATTAACTTTCAAGAGACCCAGTACTTC. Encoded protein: CRAPNINFQETQYF.